This T cell receptor beta chain was documented in a study of cytotoxic CD8 clonotypes in ibrutinib-treated CLL (dated by TCRdb to 2020 to 2023). Some background on the complete study: The cohort included roughly 15 treatment-naive and some twelve relapsed/refractory patients; approximately 17 were IGHV unmutated. Partial responses were observed in roughly 24 patients and complete responses in 2; after a median follow-up of roughly 72 months, remission was maintained in approximately 14 patients and progression was observed in around twelve. The response samples were drawn at a median of approximately twelve months into treatment, with a range of roughly 6 to 36 months. On average, each sample yielded around 250,000 productive templates and 94,082 productive rearrangements. Longitudinal samples were available for about 30% of the 86 trial participants. Cryopreserved peripheral blood mononuclear cells were collected at three points: before therapy, at response, and at either sustained remission or disease progression. All remission and progressive disease samples were collected while patients were still receiving ibrutinib. Points the paper makes about the study in general: Sustained-remission and progressing patients did not have matched sampling times, and lymph node repertoires were not examined. At baseline, clonality was higher than in age-matched healthy donors and showed a strong correlation with circulating CD8+ T-cell counts. Clonality rose at ibrutinib response, remained stable during sustained remission, and dropped back toward baseline at progression. Public clonotypes were rare and either shrank or stayed stable during treatment, and the rise in clonality at ibrutinib response reflected expansion of private clonotypes.

This clone turned up a few times. Its cognate antigen has yet to be identified. Per-base quality was not reported, and no clone a single base away is much larger than it. Read against the paper, the sample's time point label means: eleven to twelve months on ibrutinib. For TCR beta library preparation, roughly 2 micrograms of genomic DNA were isolated from cryopreserved PBMCs. Longitudinal blood samples from CLL patients on ibrutinib monotherapy underwent high-throughput TCR beta sequencing. The patients took part in an open-label, single-center phase 2 trial of ibrutinib monotherapy. A MiSeq instrument was used for deep resolution sequencing, which targeted depths ranging from 1 in 1 million up to 1 in 200,000 T cells, with coverage averaging 10x for each clonotype. The immunoSEQ hsTCRB Kit was used to generate TCR beta libraries. As for the original processing: Data were analyzed with ImmunoSEQ Data Assistant and ImmunoSEQ Analyzer, with V, D and J genes assigned per IMGT definitions. Clonality, which ranges from 0 to 1, was calculated by subtracting the normalized Shannon entropy of productive rearrangement frequencies from one. Only overrepresented clonotypes making up at least 0.05% of the repertoire of each patient were included in the public clonotype analysis. About twelve age-matched healthy donor repertoires from immuneACCESS were used as controls for clonality. TCRdb holds this immuneACCESS table with in-frame rearrangements only. Some clones are missing; in checked studies, unresolved V genes explain under half, and the rest has no known cause. That table gives V, J and clone size, and the DNA gave D and trimming. For this sample there are over 200,000 clones; 70% appear just once. Approximately 6.3% of the sample comes from the top ten.

The material sequenced was PBMCs, taken after 12 months of ibrutinib treatment. The TCR sequence derives from a human donor with chronic lymphocytic leukemia.

The DNA reads TGTGCCAGCTCCTATCGCCGGGCAGATACGCAGTATTTT. The resulting protein is CASSYRRADTQYF. This chain is built from TRBV7-2 and TRBJ2-3, with the D gene uncertain. The germline V gene specifies SGHTA as CDR1 and FQGNSA as CDR2. Measured from the cysteine to the phenylalanine, the CDR3 is 13 residues long. Left in the record is the CDR3 DNA by itself, 39 bases read in frame from the first base. V loses 8 bases of germline sequence and J loses 4 bases, and the interval between the two ends is 13 bases.